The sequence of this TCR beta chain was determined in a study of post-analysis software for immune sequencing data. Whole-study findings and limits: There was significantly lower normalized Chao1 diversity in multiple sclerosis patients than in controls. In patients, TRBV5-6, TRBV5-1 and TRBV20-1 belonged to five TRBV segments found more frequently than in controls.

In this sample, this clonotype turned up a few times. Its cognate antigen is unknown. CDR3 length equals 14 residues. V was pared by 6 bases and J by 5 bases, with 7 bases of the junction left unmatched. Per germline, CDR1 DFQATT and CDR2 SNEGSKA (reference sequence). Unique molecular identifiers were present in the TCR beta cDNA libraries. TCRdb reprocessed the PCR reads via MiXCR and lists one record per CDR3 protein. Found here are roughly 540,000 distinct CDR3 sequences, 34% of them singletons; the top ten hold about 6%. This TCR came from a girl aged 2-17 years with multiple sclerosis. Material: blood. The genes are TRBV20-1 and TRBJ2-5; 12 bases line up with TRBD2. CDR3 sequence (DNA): TGCAGTGCCCCGACTAGCGGGGGAAGGGAGACCCAGTACTTC. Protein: CSAPTSGGRETQYF.